This TCR beta chain was recovered during a study of identical twins (dated by TCRdb to 2016 to 2017). Study-wide context: To test whether fetal clonotypes persist, this study deep-sequenced TCR alpha and beta repertoires from monozygotic twins, from unrelated adults of various ages, and from cord blood. To rule out contamination, replicate twin experiments were performed at different times with different library preparation protocols.

All donors were healthy Caucasians. The twin cohort consisted of three pairs of female monozygotic twins, all aged roughly 18 to 29 years. Positive isolation kits from Invitrogen were used to isolate CD4+ and CD8+ T cell populations. The library was built by means of 5' RACE. These reads were obtained on an Illumina HiSeq 2000. Template switching introduced a universal primer binding site; the final cDNA contained a unique molecular identifier, enabling accurate counting of TCR cDNA molecules. First-strand cDNA for TCR alpha and beta chains was synthesized from specific primers in the conserved constant-segment region. To control for contamination, every cDNA library carried two barcodes: a SMART-Mk sample barcode plus Illumina barcodes. TruSeq adapter sequences, together with Illumina sample barcodes, were added in two successive PCR steps. The TCR alpha and beta cDNA libraries were sequenced on the Illumina HiSeq platform using custom primers. Per the source publication's procedure: MiGEC processed the raw reads to extract unique molecular identifiers, while MiXCR was used to determine the CDR3 positions. Recombination models were inferred per individual with the repgenHMM and IGoR tools using an EM algorithm. The tcR package in R was used for shared clonotype analysis, with sharing normalized by the product of cloneset sizes. To study raw recombination free of thymic and clonal selection effects, out-of-frame nonproductive sequences were analyzed. TCRdb trimmed public reads at Q25 via fastp, called clones via MiXCR and kept in-frame beta chains. All rows with the same CDR3 protein become a single entry with the most common DNA and genes. These V and J calls originate from TCRdb's pipeline instead of the authors' own analysis. The sample table holds a few hundred thousand distinct CDR3 sequences, of which roughly 24% were seen once. Of the sample, around 3% is held by the ten largest clones.

This clonotype was counted between two and nine times. Its target antigen remains unknown. Qualities for individual bases were not recorded, and no much larger clone is one base off. The paper's findings and limits, for the study overall: Zero-insertion analyses could be partly confounded by invariant T cells such as MAIT and iNKT, though diverse VJ usage argued against such confounding for most clonotypes. Because the same donors could not be followed over many years, the conclusions relied on cross-sectional statistical analysis. The excess sharing between twins in beta out-of-frame sequences was weaker because fewer shared sequences reduced the signal-to-noise ratio. Abundant cord blood beta clonotypes carried fewer insertions; young adult naive repertoires showed a weaker similar trend, while memory repertoires showed none. Out-of-frame TCR alpha sequences shared between twins showed an excess of low generation-probability sequences compared with coincidental sharing between unrelated individuals. In monozygotic twins, out-of-frame TCR alpha sharing was systematically underestimated by recombination models, although the models agreed with sharing between unrelated individuals.

This sample was also put to use in a study of T cells expressing NK-cell markers. The second paper states: Three sorted T-cell subsets (CD3+CD56+NKG2C+, CD3+CD56+NKG2C- and CD3+CD56-NKG2C+) from about 8 donors had their TCR beta-chain repertoires profiled. Among the eight sequenced donors, seven were HCMV-seropositive and one was HCMV-seronegative. In several experiments an anti-gammadeltaTCR antibody was added to restrict sorting to alphabetaTCR-expressing T cells. In about six donors, the dominant CD3+CD56+NKG2C+ clonotypes were found to rank among the top 10 CD8+ clonotypes and to make up about 1.0-7.5% of CD8+ T cells. Those dominant clonotypes were again the most abundant among CD3+CD56-NKG2C+ cells in a few donors, at 28.3-60.1%. Whether the expanded NKG2C-expressing T cell clones were specific for HCMV antigens was left unclear. All eight donors whose samples were sequenced were randomly selected healthy volunteers, three of them men and five women. To determine HCMV serostatus, a commercial ELISA kit was used to detect HCMV-specific IgG in serum. MIGEC was used to demultiplex reads and group reads by UMI, and MiTCR was used to assemble and quantify clonotypes. To remove erroneous sequences, TCR cDNA sequences were retained only when supported by two or more reads. Downstream repertoire analysis used the tcR package, and clonotypes were matched across fractions by CDR3 nucleotide sequence plus V segment. VDJmatch was used to annotate antigen specificity against VDJdb, with one amino acid substitution allowed in CDR3.

This clonotype originated in a young woman in good health. Sequenced input: CD4+ T cells sorted from blood.

The CDR3 in this case is CASSVADRSTYEQYF. In nucleotides, the sequence is TGTGCCAGCAGCGTAGCCGACAGGAGTACCTACGAGCAGTACTTC. The rearranged chain carries TRBV9 and TRBJ2-7; TRBD1 is a weak D gene call, 6 bases matching. There are 15 amino acids in the CDR3, from cysteine to phenylalanine inclusive. The only DNA kept is the CDR3, 45 bases in frame from the first base. CDR1 and CDR2, looked up from the germline V gene, are SGDLS and YYNGEE. Trimming costs V 0 bases and J 2 bases, and their ends lie 12 bases apart.